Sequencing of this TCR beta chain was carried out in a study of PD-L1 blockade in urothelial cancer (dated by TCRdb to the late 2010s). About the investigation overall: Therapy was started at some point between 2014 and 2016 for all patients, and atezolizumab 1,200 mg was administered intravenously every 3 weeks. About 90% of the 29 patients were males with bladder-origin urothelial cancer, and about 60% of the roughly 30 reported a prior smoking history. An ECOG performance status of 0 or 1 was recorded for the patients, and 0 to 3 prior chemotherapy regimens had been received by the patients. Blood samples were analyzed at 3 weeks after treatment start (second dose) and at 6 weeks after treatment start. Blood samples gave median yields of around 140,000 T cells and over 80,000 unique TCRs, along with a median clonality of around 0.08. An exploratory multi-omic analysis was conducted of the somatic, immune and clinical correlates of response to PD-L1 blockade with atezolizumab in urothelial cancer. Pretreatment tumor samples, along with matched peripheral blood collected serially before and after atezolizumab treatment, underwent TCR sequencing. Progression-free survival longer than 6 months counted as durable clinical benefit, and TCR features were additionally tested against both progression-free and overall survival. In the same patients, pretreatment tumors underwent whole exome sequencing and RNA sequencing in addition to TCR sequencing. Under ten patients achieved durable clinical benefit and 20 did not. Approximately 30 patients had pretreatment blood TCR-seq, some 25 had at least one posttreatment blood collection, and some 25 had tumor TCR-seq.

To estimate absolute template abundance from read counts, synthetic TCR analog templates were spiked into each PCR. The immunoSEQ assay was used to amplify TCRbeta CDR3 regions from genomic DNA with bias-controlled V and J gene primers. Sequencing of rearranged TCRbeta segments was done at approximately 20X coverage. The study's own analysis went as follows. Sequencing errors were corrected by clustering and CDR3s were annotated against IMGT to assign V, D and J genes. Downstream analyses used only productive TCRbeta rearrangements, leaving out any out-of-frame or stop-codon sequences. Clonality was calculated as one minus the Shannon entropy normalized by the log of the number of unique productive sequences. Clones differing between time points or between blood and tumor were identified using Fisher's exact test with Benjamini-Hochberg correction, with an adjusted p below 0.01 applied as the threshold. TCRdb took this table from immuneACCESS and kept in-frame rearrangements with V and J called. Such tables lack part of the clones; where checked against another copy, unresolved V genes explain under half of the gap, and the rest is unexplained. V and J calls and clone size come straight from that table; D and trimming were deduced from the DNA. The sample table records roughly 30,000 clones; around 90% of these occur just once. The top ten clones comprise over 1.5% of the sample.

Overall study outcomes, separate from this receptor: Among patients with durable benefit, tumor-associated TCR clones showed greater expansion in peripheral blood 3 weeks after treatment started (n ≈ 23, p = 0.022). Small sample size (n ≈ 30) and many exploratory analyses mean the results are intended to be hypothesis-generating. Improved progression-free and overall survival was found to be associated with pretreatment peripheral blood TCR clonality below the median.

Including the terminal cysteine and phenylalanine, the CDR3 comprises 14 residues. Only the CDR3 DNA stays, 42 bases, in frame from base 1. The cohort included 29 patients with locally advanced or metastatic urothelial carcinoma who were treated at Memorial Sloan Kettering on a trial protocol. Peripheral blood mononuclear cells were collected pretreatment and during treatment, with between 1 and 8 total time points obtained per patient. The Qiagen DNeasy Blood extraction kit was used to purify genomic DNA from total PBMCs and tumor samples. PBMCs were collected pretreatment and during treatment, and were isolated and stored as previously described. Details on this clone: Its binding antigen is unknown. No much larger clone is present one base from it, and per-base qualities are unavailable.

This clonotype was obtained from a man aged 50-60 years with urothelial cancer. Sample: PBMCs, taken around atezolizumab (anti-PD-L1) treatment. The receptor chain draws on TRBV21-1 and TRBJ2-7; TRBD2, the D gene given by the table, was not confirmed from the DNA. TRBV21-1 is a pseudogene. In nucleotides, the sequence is TGTGCCAGCAGCGGCGGGAGGGCCCTCTACGAGCAGTACTTC. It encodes CASSGGRALYEQYF.